This TCR beta chain was profiled in a study of shared clonotypes between healthy human individuals (dated by TCRdb to 2020 to 2021). Turning to the overall study: The cohort included a few men and a couple of women between 18 and 49 years of age. For each donor, CD4 naive and CD4 memory were each run on three plates, CD8 naive on two plates, and CD8 memory on one plate. Blood TCR repertoires of about 5 healthy adults were deeply sequenced to estimate repertoire size and the extent of clonotype sharing between individuals. To increase sequencing depth and limit assay-specific biases, different laboratories used diverse techniques to prepare libraries and sequence TCR repertoires. Per donor, leukapheresis produced somewhere between about 0.94 and 9 billion PBMCs.

Regarding this clone: Its antigen is still unknown. The record has no base qualities; no much larger clone is one base away. Other DNA sequences in this specimen translate into the identical CDR3.

Via the germline V gene, CDR1 is KGHSH and CDR2 LQKENI. There are 14 amino acids in the CDR3, from cysteine to phenylalanine inclusive. The kept DNA is CDR3 alone, 42 bases in frame from the first base. V is cut back by 2 bases and J by 2 bases, with 2 bases in the junction unmatched. Healthy HIV-negative adults with no recently reported acute infections or vaccinations were included as donors. Only Caucasian adults living in Nashville, Tennessee, USA were represented among the donors. CD4+ T cells were enriched through magnetic negative selection, after which naive cells were positively selected on CD45RA and the remaining negative fraction served as the memory subset. Blood was obtained by leukapheresis, after which PBMCs were separated by Ficoll-Histopaque density gradient centrifugation and cryopreserved in liquid nitrogen vapor phase. Analytical flow cytometry was used to check the purity and quantity of each magnetically sorted T cell population. Each sorted fraction had its genomic DNA isolated and then quantified by UV absorbance on a Nanodrop 2000c.

Overall results and qualifications from the work: Sharing across a few donors was observed for about 5% of naive CD4, over 3% of naive CD8, 2.3% of memory CD4, and about 0.39% of memory CD8 clonotypes. Pairwise subsampling led to the expectation that sequencing depth would affect the degree of clonotype sharing among donors. Sampling was restricted to blood, and TCR repertoires in tissues likely differ from the TCR repertoires found in blood. Naive subsets generally had larger estimated clonotype richness than memory subsets did. Because the study included a small number of donors, the genetic and exposure-history diversity represented was limited. Incomplete sequencing was indicated by rarefaction of sorted-subset datasets, despite the large sequencing depth. Clonotypes shared by all four sorted-subset donors showed higher generation probabilities than non-shared clonotypes.

TCR CDR3 regions were amplified from genomic DNA by multiplex PCR using the deep immunoSEQ assay. For each cell subset, the extracted genomic DNA was distributed evenly across all wells of several immunoSEQ 96-well plates, and each plate served as one replicate. Each replicate PCR for sorted subsets received 150 to 250 ng genomic DNA, equal to about 30,000 T cell genomes. Purified libraries were measured with a Qubit 3.0 fluorometer, size-checked on a Bioanalyzer 2100, and measured again with the KAPA Library Quantification kit. A separate single-read 150-cycle Illumina NextSeq 550 flow cell was used to sequence each immunoSEQ 96-well plate. Per the source publication's procedure: Because the immunoSEQ output held only junctional sequences and lacked quality scores, the filtering could not match the filtering applied to full-length reads. To assign V/J genes and CDR3, sequences were annotated using PyIR, a Python wrapper for IgBLAST v1.9, with IMGT germline references. Any read was removed if the V/J assignment was weak (E-value above 1e-6), the CDR3 was missing, or the read contained stop codons, out-of-frame junctions, or ambiguous translated residues. V3J clonotypes were defined as sequences sharing an identical inferred V gene, J gene, and CDR3 amino acid sequence. Percentage overlap between repertoires was computed as shared unique clonotypes divided by the size of the smaller repertoire. RTK rarefaction, the Chao1 estimator, and Recon v2.1 estimates of unobserved clonotypes were used to assess repertoire richness. Generation probabilities were computed with OLGA for all TCRbeta clonotypes obtained by the gDNA method from four donors. The source is immuneACCESS, and TCRdb retained only in-frame sequences with V and J called. Part of the clones is not carried over; for the studies checked, unresolved V genes explain less than half of this, and the remainder is unexplained. The V and J calls and the clone size are those of that table, but D and trimming were determined from the DNA. The sample table lists more than 2,000,000 clones, more than 80% of them with a count of one. In total, the top ten clones hold 0.39% of the sample.

This TCR came from a man aged 18 to 35 in good health. Some clones in this sample may be carry-over from other donors' samples. Material for sequencing was naive CD4+ T cells from PBMCs. The label giving this sample's cell subset or site can be read as: CD45RA+ positively selected. The chain uses TRBV18 and TRBJ2-7, with TRBD1 identical over 8 junction bases. The nucleotides are TGTGCCAGCTCACCAAGGACAGGGCCCTACGAGCAGTACTTC. It is translated as CASSPRTGPYEQYF.